This T cell receptor (beta chain) was identified during a study of Tregs in tolerant kidney transplant recipients. Notes on the study in general: Expanding Tregs on activated donor B cells appeared to best identify donor-specific TCRbeta clones. Validation in larger populations is needed because few patients were studied.

Unstimulated regulatory T cells (CD4+CD25+CD127-), CD4+CD25- non-regulatory cells, CD4 and CD8 cells were FACS-sorted from thawed PBMCs. Some clones are missing from TCRdb's copy, which holds only in-frame ones; the method was immunoSEQ multiplex PCR. Altogether 35,000 to 55,000 clones are present, roughly nine tenths being singletons, with the ten largest covering about 0.76%. Comments on this clone: The antigen remains unidentified.

The material sequenced was Tregs from blood. This TCR came from a human donor in good health.

CDR3 in DNA: TGTGCCAGCTCCACAGGGGTCGGCGAAAAACTGTTTTTT. Translated, it gives CASSTGVGEKLFF. The V gene is TRBV18, the J gene TRBJ1-4, with 7 bases matching TRBD1. The length of the CDR3 is 13 residues. From germline, CDR1 is KGHSH and CDR2 LQKENI. Trimming cost V 6 bases and J 8 bases; bases outside gene matches: 6. The full variable domain, completed using reference TRBV18 and TRBJ1-4, is NAGVMQNPRHLVRRRGQEARLRCSPMKGHSHVYWYRQLPEEGLKFMVYLQKENIIDESGMPKERFSAEFPKEGPSILRIQQVVRGDSAAYFCASSTGVGEKLFFGSGTQLSVL.